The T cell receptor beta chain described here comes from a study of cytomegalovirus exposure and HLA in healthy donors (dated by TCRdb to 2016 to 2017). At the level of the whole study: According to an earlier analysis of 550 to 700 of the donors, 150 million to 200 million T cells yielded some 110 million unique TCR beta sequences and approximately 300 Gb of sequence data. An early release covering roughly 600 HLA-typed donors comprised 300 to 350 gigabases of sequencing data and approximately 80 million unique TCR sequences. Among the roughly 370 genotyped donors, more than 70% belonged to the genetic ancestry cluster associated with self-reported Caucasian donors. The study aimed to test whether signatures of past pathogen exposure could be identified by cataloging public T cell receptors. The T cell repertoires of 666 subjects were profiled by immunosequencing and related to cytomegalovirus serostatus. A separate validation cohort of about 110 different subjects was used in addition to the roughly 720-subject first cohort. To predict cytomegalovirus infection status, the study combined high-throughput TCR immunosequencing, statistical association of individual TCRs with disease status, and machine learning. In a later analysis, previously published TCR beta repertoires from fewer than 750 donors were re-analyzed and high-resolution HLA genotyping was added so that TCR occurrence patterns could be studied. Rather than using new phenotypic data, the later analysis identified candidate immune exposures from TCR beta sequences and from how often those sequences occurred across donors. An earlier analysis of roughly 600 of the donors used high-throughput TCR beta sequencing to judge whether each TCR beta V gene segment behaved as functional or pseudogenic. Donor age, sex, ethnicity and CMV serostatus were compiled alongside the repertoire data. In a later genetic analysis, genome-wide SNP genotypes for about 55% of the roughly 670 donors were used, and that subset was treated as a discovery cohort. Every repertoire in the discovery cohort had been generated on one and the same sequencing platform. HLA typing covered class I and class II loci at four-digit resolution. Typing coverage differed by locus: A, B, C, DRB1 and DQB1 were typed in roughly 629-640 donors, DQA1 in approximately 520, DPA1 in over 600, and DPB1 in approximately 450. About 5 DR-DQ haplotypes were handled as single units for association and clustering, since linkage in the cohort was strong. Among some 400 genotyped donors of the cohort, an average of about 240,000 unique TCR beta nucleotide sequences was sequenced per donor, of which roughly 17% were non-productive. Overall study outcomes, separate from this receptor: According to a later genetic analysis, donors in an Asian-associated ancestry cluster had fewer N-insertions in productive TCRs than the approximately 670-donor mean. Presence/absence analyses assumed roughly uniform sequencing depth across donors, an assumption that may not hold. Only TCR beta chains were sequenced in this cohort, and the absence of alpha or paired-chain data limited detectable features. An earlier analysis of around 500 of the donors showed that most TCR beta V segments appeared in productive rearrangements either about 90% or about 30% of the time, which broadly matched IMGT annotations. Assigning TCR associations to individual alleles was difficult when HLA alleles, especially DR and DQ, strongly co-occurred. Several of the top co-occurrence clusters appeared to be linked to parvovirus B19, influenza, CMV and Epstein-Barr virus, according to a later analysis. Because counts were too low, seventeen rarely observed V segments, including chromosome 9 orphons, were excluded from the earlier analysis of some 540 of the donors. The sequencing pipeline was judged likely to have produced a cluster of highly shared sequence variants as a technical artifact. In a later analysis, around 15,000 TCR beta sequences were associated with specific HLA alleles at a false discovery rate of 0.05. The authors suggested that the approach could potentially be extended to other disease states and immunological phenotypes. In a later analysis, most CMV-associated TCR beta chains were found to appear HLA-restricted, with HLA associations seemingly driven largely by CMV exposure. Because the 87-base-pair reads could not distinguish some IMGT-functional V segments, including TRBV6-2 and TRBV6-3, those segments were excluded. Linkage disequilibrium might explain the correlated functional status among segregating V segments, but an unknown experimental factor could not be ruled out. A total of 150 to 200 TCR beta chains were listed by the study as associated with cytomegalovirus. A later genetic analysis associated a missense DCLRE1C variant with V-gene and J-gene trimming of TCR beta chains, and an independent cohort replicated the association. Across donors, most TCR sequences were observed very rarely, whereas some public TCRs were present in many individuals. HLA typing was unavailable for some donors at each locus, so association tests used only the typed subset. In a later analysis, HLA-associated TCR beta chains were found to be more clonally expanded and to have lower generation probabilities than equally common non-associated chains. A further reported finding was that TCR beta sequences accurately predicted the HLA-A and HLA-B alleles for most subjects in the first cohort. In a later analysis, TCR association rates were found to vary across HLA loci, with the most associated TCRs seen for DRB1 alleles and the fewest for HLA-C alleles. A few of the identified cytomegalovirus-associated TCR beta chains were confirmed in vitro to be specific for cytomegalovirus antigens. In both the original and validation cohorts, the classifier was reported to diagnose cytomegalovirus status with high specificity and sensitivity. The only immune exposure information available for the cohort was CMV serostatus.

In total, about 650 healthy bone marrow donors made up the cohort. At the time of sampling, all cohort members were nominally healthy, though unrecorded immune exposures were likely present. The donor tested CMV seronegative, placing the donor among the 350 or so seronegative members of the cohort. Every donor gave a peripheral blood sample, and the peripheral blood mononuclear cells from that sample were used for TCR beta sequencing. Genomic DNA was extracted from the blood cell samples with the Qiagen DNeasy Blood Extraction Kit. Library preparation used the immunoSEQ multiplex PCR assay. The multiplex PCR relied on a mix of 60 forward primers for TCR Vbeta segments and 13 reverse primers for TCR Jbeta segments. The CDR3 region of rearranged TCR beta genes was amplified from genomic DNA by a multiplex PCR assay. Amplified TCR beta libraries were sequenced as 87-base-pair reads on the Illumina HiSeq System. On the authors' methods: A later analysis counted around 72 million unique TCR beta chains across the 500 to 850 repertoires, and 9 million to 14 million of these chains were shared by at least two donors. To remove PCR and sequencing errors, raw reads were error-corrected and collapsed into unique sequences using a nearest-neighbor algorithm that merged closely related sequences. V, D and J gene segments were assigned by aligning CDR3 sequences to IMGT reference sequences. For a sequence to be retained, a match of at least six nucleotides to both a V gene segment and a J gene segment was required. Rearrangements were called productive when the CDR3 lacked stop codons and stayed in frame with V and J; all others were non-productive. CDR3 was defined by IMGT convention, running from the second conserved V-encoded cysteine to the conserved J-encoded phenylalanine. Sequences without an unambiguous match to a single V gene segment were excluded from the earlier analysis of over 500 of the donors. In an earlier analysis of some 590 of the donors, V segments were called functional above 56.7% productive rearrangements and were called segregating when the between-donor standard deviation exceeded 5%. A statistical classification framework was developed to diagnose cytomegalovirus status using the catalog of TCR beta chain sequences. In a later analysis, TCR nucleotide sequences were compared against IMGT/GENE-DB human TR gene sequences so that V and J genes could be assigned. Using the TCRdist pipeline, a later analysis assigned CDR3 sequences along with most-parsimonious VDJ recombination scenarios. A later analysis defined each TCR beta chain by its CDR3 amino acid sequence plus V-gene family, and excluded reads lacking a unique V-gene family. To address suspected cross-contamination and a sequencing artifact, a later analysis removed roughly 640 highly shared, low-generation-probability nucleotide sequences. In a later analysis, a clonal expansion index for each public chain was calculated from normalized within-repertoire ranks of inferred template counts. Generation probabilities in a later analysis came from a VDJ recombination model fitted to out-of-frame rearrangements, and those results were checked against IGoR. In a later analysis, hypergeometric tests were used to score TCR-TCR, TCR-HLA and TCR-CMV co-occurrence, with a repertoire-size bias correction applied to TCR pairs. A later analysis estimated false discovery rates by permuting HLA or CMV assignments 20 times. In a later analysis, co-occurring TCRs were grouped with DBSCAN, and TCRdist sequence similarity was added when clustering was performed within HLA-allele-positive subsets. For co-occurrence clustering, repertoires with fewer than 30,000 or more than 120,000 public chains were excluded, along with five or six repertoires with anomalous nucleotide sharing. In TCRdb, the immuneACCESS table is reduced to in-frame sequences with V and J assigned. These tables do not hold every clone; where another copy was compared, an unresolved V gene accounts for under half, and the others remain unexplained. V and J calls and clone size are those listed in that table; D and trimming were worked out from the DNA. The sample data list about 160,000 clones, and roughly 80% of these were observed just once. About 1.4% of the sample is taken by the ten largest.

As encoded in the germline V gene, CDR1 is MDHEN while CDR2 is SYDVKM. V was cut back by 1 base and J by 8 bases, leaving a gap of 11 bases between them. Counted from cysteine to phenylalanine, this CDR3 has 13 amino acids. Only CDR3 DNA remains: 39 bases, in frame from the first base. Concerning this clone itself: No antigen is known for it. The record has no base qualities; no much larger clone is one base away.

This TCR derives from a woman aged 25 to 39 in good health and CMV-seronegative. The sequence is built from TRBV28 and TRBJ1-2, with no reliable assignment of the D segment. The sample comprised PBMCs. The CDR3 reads CASSLSPSPGYTF. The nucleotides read TGTGCCAGCAGTTTATCCCCCTCTCCGGGCTACACCTTC.